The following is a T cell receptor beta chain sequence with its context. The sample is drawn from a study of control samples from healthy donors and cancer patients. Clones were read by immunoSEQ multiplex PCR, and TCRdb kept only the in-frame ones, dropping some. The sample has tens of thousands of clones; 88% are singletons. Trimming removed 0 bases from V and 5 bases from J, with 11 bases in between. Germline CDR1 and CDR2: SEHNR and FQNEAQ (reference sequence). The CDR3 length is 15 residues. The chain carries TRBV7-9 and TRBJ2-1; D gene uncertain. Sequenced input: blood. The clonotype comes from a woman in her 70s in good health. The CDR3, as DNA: TGTGCCAGCAGCTTAGCCGACCGTGGACACAATGAGCAGTTCTTC. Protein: CASSLADRGHNEQFF.